These 4 T cell receptor beta chains share one sample of origin, sequenced in a study of T cells in Graves' hyperthyroidism and ophthalmopathy (dated by TCRdb to about 2019). Library preparation employed multiplex PCR. TCRdb lists the instrument as Illumina HiSeq 2000. The TCR beta CDR3 regions were amplified from the RNA transcripts. The first round of RT-PCR for the TCR CDR3 was performed with the HTBI primer set and the Qiagen OneStep RT-PCR kit. TCRdb trimmed the raw reads at Q25, called clones with MiXCR and kept productive beta chains. Each CDR3 protein appears once, grouped with its most common genes and DNA. Counted in this sample were a few hundred thousand distinct CDR3 sequences; about 14% of them appeared once. The ten largest make up around a fifth of the sample. Sequencing input: blood. The receptors here all came from a woman aged 30 to 39 with Graves' ophthalmopathy.

The rearrangement links TRBV5-6 to TRBJ1-6; D is uncertain. The CDR3 runs 15 residues. The V gene's germline CDR1 is SGHDT and CDR2 YYEEEE. Trimming shortened V by 0 bases and J by 8 bases, and 12 bases separated the two germline ends. This chain's CDR3 is CASSLGAGKHSPLHF. The CDR3 bases are TGTGCCAGCAGCTTGGGTGCCGGGAAGCATTCACCCCTCCACTTT.

This clonotype was counted ten times or more. The chain uses TRBV20-1 and TRBJ1-4, with 8 bases aligning to TRBD1. Germline V gives CDR1 DFQATT, CDR2 SNEGSKA (reference sequence). The CDR3 loop spans 13 amino acids. The V segment lost 4 bases and the J segment 8 bases; nucleotides outside the gene matches: 6. As DNA, the CDR3 is TGCAGTGCTATGACAGGGGAAAGGGAAAAACTGTTTTTT. Translation gives CSAMTGEREKLFF.

The chain recombines TRBV12-3 or TRBV12-4 with TRBJ2-1, with 11 bases aligning to TRBD2. CDR3 length: 17 residues. J lost 10 bases, V lost 3 bases, and 14 bases had no gene match. CDR3 bases: TGTGCCAGCAGTTTTGCTGGGACTAGCGGAGTGCCCCCCGAGCAGTTCTTC. Encoded protein: CASSFAGTSGVPPEQFF.

The rearrangement uses TRBV9 and TRBJ1-2, with a tentative D call TRBD1 (6 bases). Trimming took off 3 bases at V and 8 bases at J, with 20 bases between the two ends. The CDR3 covers 15 residues. Germline V lookup: CDR1 SGDLS, CDR2 YYNGEE. The CDR3 reads CASSARGQAPGGYTF. The CDR3 region has the DNA TGTGCCAGCAGCGCCCGGGGGCAGGCCCCGGGAGGCTACACCTTC.